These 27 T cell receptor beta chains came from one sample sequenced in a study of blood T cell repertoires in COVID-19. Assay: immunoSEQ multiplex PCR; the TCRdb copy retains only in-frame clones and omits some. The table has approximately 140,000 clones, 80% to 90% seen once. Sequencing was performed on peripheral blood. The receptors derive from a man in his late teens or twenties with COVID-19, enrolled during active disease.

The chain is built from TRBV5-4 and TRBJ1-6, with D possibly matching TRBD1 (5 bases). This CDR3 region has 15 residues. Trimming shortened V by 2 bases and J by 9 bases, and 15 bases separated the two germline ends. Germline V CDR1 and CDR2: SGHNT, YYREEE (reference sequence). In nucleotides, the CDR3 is TGTGCCAGCAGCTTATCAGGGAGGATAAGTTCACCCCTCCACTTT. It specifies CASSLSGRISSPLHF.

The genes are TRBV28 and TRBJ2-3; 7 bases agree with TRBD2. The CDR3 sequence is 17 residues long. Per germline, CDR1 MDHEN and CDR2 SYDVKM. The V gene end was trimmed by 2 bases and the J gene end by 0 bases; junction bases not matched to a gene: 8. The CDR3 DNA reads TGTGCCAGCAGTTTAATCCCTAGCGGAGGTAGCACAGATACGCAGTATTTT. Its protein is CASSLIPSGGSTDTQYF.

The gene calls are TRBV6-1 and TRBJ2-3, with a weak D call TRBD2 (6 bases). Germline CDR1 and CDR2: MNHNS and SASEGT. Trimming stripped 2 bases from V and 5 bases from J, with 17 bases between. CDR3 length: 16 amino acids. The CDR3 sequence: CASSELVGSRLDTQYF. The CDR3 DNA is TGTGCCAGCAGTGAACTGGTCGGGAGTAGGTTAGATACGCAGTATTTT.

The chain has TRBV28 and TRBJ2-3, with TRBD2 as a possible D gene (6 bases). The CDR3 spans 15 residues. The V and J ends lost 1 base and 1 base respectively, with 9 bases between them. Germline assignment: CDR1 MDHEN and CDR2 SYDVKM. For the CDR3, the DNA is TGTGCCAGCAGTTTATACCCGGGAGGCACAGATACGCAGTATTTT. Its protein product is CASSLYPGGTDTQYF.

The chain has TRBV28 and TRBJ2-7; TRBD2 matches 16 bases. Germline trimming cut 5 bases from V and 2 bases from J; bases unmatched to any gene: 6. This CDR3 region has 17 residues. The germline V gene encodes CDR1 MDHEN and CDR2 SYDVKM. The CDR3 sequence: CASSRGTSGRGPYEQYF. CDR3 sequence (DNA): TGTGCCAGCAGTCGGGGGACTAGCGGGAGGGGCCCCTACGAGCAGTACTTC.

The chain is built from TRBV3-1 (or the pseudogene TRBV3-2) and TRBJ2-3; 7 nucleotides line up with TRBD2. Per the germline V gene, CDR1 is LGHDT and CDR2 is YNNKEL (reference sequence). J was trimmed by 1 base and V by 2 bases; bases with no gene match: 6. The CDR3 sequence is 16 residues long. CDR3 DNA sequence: TGTGCCAGCAGCCAAAGAACGGGAGGAGGCACAGATACGCAGTATTTT. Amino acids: CASSQRTGGGTDTQYF.

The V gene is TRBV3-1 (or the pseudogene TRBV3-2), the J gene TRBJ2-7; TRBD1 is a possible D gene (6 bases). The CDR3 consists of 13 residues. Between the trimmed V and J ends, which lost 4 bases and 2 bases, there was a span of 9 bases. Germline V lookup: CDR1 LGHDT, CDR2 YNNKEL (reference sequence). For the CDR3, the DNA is TGTGCCAGCAGCCCCAACAGGGCCTACGAGCAGTACTTC. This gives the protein CASSPNRAYEQYF.

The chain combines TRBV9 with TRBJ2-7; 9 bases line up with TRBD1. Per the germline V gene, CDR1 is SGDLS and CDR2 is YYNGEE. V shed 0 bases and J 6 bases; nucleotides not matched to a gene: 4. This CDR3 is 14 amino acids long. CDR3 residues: CASSVALDRGEQYF. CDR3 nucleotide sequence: TGTGCCAGCAGCGTAGCTTTGGACAGGGGCGAGCAGTACTTC.

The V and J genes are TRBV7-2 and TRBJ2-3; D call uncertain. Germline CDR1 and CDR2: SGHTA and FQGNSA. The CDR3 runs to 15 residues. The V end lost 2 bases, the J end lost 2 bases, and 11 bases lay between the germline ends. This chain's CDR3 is CASSLLPGITDTQYF. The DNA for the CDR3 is TGTGCCAGCAGCTTACTCCCAGGAATCACAGATACGCAGTATTTT.

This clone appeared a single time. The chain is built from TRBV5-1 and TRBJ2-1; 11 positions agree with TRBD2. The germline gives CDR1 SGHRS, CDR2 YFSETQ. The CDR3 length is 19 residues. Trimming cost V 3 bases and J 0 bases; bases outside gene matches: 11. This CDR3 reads CASSSGLAGLNSSYNEQFF. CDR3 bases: TGCGCCAGCAGCTCCGGACTAGCGGGCCTGAATAGCTCCTACAATGAGCAGTTCTTC.

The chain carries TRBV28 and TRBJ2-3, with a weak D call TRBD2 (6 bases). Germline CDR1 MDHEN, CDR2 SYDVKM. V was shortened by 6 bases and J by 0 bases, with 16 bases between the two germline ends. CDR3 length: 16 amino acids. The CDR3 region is CASSGGLFLSTDTQYF. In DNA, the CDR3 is TGTGCCAGCAGCGGAGGACTATTCTTAAGCACAGATACGCAGTATTTT.

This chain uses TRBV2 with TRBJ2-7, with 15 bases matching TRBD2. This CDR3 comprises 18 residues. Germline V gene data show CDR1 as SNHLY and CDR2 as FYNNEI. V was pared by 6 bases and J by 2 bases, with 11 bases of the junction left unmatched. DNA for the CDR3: TGTGCCAGCAGGTACCGGACTAGCGGGAGGGCCGAACCCTACGAGCAGTACTTC. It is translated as CASRYRTSGRAEPYEQYF.

The CDR3: CASSPLSDRGVVLVTSGANVLTF. CDR3 bases: TGTGCCAGCAGTCCCCTTTCCGACAGGGGAGTTGTCCTCGTTACCTCTGGGGCCAACGTCCTGACTTTC. The gene calls are TRBV27 and TRBJ2-6, with 8 bases aligning to TRBD1. V gave up 5 bases and J gave up 0 bases; unmatched junction bases: 24. The CDR3 covers 23 residues. Looked up from germline, CDR1 is MNHEY and CDR2 is SMNVEV (reference sequence).

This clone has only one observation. The CDR3 spells CATSSAWGGTVRSQPQHF. In nucleotides, the CDR3 is TGTGCCACCAGCAGCGCCTGGGGGGGCACAGTTAGGTCCCAGCCCCAGCATTTT. This chain uses TRBV15 with TRBJ1-5, with D perhaps matching TRBD1 (6 bases). This CDR3 comprises 18 residues. Germline lookup yields CDR1 LNHNV and CDR2 YYDKDF (reference sequence). The V end lost 3 bases, the J end lost 7 bases, and 25 bases lay between the germline ends.

The DNA for the CDR3 is TGTGCCAGCAGCACGCCCGGGACACCGAACACTGAAGCTTTCTTT. Its protein is CASSTPGTPNTEAFF. The chain combines TRBV7-9 with TRBJ1-1, with D possibly matching TRBD1 (6 bases). The germline gives CDR1 SEHNR, CDR2 FQNEAQ (reference sequence). The CDR3 is made up of 15 amino acids. The V and J ends lost 5 bases and 1 base respectively, with 14 bases between them.

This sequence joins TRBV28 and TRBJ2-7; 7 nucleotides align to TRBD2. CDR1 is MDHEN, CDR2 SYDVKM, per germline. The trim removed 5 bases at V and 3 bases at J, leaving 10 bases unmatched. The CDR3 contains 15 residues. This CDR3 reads CASSPERDRYYEQYF. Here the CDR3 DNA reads TGTGCCAGCAGTCCAGAGCGGGATCGGTACTACGAGCAGTACTTC.

CDR3 protein: CASSLGPGEGSNQPQHF. The CDR3 DNA sequence: TGTGCCAGCAGCTTAGGCCCCGGGGAGGGTAGCAATCAGCCCCAGCATTTT. V is TRBV7-2 and J is TRBJ1-5; D unclear. The CDR3 contains 17 residues. Trimming left V 1 base short and J 0 bases short, with 13 bases between. CDR1 and CDR2 from the germline V gene are SGHTA and FQGNSA.

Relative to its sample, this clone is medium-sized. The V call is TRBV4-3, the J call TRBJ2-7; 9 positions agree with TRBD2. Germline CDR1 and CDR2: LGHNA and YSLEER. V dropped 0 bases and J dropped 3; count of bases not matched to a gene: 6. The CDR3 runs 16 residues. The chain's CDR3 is CASSQDIASGDYEQYF. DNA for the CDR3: TGCGCCAGCAGCCAAGATATCGCTAGCGGGGACTACGAGCAGTACTTC.

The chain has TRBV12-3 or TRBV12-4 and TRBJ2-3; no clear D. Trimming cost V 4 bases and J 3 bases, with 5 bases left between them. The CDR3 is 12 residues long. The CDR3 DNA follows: TGTGCCAGCAGTTCCCAGACAGATACGCAGTATTTT. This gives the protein CASSSQTDTQYF.

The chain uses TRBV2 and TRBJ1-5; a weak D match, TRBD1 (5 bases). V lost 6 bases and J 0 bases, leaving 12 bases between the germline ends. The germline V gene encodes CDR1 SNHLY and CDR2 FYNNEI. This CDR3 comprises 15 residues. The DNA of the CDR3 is TGTGCCAGCAGGTCTGACAGCAATAGCAATCAGCCCCAGCATTTT. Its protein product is CASRSDSNSNQPQHF.

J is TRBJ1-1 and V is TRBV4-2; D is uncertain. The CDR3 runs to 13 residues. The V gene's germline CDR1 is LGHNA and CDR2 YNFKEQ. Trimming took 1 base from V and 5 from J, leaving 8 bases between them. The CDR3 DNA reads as TGTGCCAGCAGCCAAGTTCCGGTTACTGAAGCTTTCTTT. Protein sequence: CASSQVPVTEAFF.

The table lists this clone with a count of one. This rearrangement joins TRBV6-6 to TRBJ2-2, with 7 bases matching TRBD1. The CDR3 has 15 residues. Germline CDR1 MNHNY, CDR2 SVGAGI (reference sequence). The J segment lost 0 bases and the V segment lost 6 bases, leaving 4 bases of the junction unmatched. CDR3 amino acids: CASSPTGANTGELFF. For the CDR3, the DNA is TGTGCCAGCAGCCCCACAGGGGCGAACACCGGGGAGCTGTTTTTT.

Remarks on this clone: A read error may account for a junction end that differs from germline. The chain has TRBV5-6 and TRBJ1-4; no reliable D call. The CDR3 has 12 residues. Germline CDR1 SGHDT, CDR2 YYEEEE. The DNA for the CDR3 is TGTGCCAGCAGCTTGGGGGCCGAAAAACTGCTTTTT. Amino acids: CASSLGAEKLLF.

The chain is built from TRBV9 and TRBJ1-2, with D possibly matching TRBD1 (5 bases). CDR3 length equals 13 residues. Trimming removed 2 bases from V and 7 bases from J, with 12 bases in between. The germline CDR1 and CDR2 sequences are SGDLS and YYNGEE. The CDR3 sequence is CASSVRQGGGYTF. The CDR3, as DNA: TGTGCCAGCAGCGTTCGGCAGGGAGGTGGCTACACCTTC.

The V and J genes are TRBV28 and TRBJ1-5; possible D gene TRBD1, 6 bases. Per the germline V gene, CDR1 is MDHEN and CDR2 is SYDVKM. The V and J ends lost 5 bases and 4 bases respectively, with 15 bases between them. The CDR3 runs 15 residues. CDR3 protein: CASSPTGRANQPQHF. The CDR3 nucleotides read TGTGCCAGCAGTCCTACAGGGAGAGCGAATCAGCCCCAGCATTTT. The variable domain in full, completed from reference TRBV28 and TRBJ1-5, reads DVKVTQSSRYLVKRTGEKVFLECVQDMDHENMFWYRQDPGLGLRLIYFSYDVKMKEKGDIPEGYSVSREKKERFSLILESASTNQTSMYLCASSPTGRANQPQHFGDGTRLSIL.

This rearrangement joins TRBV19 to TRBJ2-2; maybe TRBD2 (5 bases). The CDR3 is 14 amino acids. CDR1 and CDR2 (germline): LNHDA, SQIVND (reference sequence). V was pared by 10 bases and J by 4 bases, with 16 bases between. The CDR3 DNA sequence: TGTGCCACCTTAGCGAGGAGTCCCACCGGGGAGCTGTTTTTT. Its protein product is CATLARSPTGELFF.

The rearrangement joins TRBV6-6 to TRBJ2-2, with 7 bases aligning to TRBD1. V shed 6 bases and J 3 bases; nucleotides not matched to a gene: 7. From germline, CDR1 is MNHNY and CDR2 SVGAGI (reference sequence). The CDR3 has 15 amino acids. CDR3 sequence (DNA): TGTGCCAGCAGAAACAGGGGATCAGACACCGGGGAGCTGTTTTTT. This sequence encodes CASRNRGSDTGELFF.